This TCR beta chain was identified during a study of human T cells and chemical hapten exposure. This clonotype was recorded at least ten times. Indicated time point: healthy volunteer bleed at 6 weeks. Whole blood, unfractionated, served as the material for total RNA extraction. The CDR3 is 14 residues long. In germline, CDR1 is SGHVS, CDR2 FQNEAQ. V shed 5 bases, J shed 6 bases, and the junction held 4 bases outside the gene matches. TCRdb used MiXCR to reprocess the RACE reads, holding one entry per CDR3 protein. The sample lists fewer than 40,000 distinct CDR3 sequences; about 5.5% were seen once. This TCR came from a human donor in good health. Some clones in this sample may be carry-over from other donors' samples. The V gene is TRBV7-8, the J gene TRBJ2-1; 10 bases line up with TRBD1. Material for sequencing was whole blood. The CDR3: CASSKRDRGNEQFF. The CDR3 DNA sequence: TGTGCCAGCAGCAAACGGGACAGGGGCAATGAGCAGTTCTTC.